The text below deals with one T cell receptor beta chain. Its antigen is not known. This record comes from a study of T cell responses to AZD1222 COVID-19 vaccine. Study-wide findings and caveats: Baseline seropositivity characterized only a handful of AZD1222 recipients.

From germline, CDR1 is ENHRY and CDR2 SYGVKD. The CDR3 sequence is 15 residues long. Trimming shortened V by 10 bases and J by 0 bases, and 18 bases separated the two germline ends. The repertoire was sequenced with immunoSEQ multiplex PCR; TCRdb's copy has only in-frame clones and lacks some. This table has 150,000 to 190,000 clones, 87% appearing once. The input for sequencing was peripheral blood, taken 28 days after the second AZD1222 dose. The origin of this receptor is an adult who received the AZD1222 COVID-19 vaccine. The chain is built from TRBV10-3 and TRBJ1-1; D might be TRBD1 (6 bases). For the CDR3, the DNA is TGTGCCACCTCTGGGACATTAATCATGAACACTGAAGCTTTCTTT. It yields the protein CATSGTLIMNTEAFF.